Detailed here is one T cell receptor (beta chain). The antigen remains undetermined. CDR1 is SGHKS and CDR2 is YYEKEE in the germline V gene (reference sequence). The CDR3 is 15 residues long. The V and J ends lost 3 bases and 1 base, in that order; junction bases with no gene match: 6. Time point given: week 47, end of study. Each dose delivered 300 ug of mutant IDH1 20-mer peptide subcutaneously with imiquimod. This sample is drawn from a study of a mutant IDH1 vaccine in newly diagnosed glioma. Study summary: Standard pretreatment was either radiotherapy, temozolomide, or, for most, radiochemotherapy with temozolomide.

Assay used: immunoSEQ multiplex PCR; TCRdb lists only in-frame clones, some missing. The sample includes almost 95,000 clones, about 90% of them seen just once. Material: PBMCs, obtained from a glioma patient whose treatment included an IDH1 peptide vaccine. The TCR comes from a woman aged 45 to 65 with glioma. This chain uses TRBV5-5 with TRBJ1-1; 7 bases agree with TRBD1. The CDR3 region has the DNA TGTGCCAGCAGCTGGTCCGGGACAGCGAACACTGAAGCTTTCTTT. Its protein product is CASSWSGTANTEAFF.